This T cell receptor beta chain emerged from a study of human T cells and chemical hapten exposure. Across the study: Skin on the upper inner arm, approximately 2 cm by approximately 2 cm in size, was sensitized with 2% DPC. Overall study results and limits: Controls formed significantly fewer large CDR3 similarity clusters than expanded TCRs did.

What the library attached to individual cDNA molecules were unique molecular identifiers. Original data processing: The number of TCRs in each sample had a median of about 100,000 and spanned 23,224 to 690,600. TCRdb fed the RACE reads into MiXCR, producing one record per CDR3 protein. The V and J calls were determined by TCRdb, not by the authors. The profile shows tens of thousands of distinct CDR3 sequences, approximately 8.8% of them singletons. Trimming pared 3 bases from V and 3 bases from J, leaving 9 bases between. Germline V gene data show CDR1 as SQVTM and CDR2 as ANQGSEA. The CDR3 runs to 12 residues. The time point was: pre-sensitization, week 0. The sample's treatment: therapeutic diphenylcyclopropenone sensitization with weekly scalp DPC. For this clonotype: Its antigen is unknown.

The sequence was collected from a middle-aged woman with alopecia areata. Some clones in this sample may be carry-over from other donors' samples. The source material was whole blood, sampled in connection with sensitization to the hapten diphenylcyclopropenone (DPC). The chain recombines TRBV29-1 with TRBJ2-7; D gene ambiguous. The CDR3 DNA is TGCAGCGTTGAGACGGACGGCTACGAGCAGTACTTC. Protein product: CSVETDGYEQYF.